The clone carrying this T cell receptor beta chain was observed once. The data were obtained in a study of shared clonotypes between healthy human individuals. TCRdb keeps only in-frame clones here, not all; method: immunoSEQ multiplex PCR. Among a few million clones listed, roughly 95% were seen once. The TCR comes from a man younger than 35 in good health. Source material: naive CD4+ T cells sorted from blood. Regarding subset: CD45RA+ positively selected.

The CDR3 protein is CASSENGALGSEKLFF. The DNA of the CDR3 is TGTGCCAGCAGTGAAAACGGGGCCCTGGGCAGTGAAAAACTGTTTTTT. This chain joins TRBV6-1 and TRBJ1-4; tentative D call: TRBD1 (5 bases). Germline V gives CDR1 MNHNS, CDR2 SASEGT. CDR3 length: 16 residues. The germline V and J ends were trimmed by 2 bases and 7 bases, with 17 bases remaining between them.